The present T cell receptor beta chain was sequenced within a study of vaccination and CD4 T cells after COVID-19. Points on this clonotype: What it recognizes is unknown.

Cultured CD4+ T cell DNA was sequenced using the Oncomine TCR Beta short-read assay. In this case, cultured CD4+ T cells provided the extracted genomic DNA. MiXCR, run by TCRdb on the PCR reads, gives a single entry per CDR3 protein. The repertoire consists of roughly 15,000 distinct CDR3 sequences, with approximately 51% occurring once and the leading ten covering roughly a quarter. Documented treatment: approximately nine-day PBMC culture with coronavirus spike peptide pools or control peptides (ViraFEST assay). Germline CDR1 reads DFQATT; CDR2 reads SNEGSKA (reference sequence). This CDR3 comprises 14 residues. The V segment lost 7 bases and the J segment 1 base; nucleotides outside the gene matches: 6.

The chain combines TRBV20-1 with TRBJ1-5, with 8 positions matching TRBD1. The TCR sequence derives from a human donor with COVID-19. Sequenced here: cultured CD4+ T cells from blood, sampled after SARS-CoV-2 vaccination. The CDR3 DNA reads as TGCAGTGTCCGGACAGGGTTGAGCAATCAGCCCCAGCATTTT. It translates to CSVRTGLSNQPQHF.